The rows below give T cell receptor beta chains drawn from one sample of a study of blood T cell repertoires in COVID-19. The table came from immunoSEQ multiplex PCR; TCRdb's copy has only in-frame clones and leaves some out. There are around 40,000 clones in the sample; more than 65% occur only once, and 20% to 30% lies in the top ten. The sequencing input was peripheral blood. The receptors originated from a man aged 70-80 years with acute or convalescent COVID-19. Both conserved end residues are part of each CDR3. A D gene is named only where the DNA matches it firmly. Only part of the rows carry a size: once, few, many, or a class if the clone is expanded.

V: TRBV18
D: TRBD2
size: -
J: TRBJ2-7
CDR3: CASSPSGREYEQYF
DNA: TGTGCCAGCTCACCCAGCGGGAGGGAATACGAGCAGTACTTC

V: TRBV10-3
D: TRBD2
size: -
J: TRBJ2-3
CDR3: CAISFSGSDADTQYF
DNA: TGTGCCATCAGCTTTAGCGGGAGTGATGCAGATACGCAGTATTTT

V: TRBV28
D: -
size: -
J: TRBJ1-6
CDR3: CVSSPRGRGGNSPLHF
DNA: TGTGTCAGCAGTCCCCGCGGGAGGGGCGGAAATTCACCCCTCCACTTT

V: TRBV19
D: TRBD1
size: -
J: TRBJ1-5
CDR3: CASSTRQGTFSNQPQHF
DNA: TGTGCCAGTAGTACCCGACAGGGGACGTTTAGCAATCAGCCCCAGCATTTT

V: TRBV7-3
D: -
size: -
J: TRBJ2-1
CDR3: CASSFQGLSEQFF
DNA: TGTGCCAGCAGCTTTCAGGGGCTATCTGAGCAGTTCTTC

V: TRBV7-2
D: -
size: -
J: TRBJ1-2
CDR3: CASSPGMGGYGYTF
DNA: TGTGCCAGCAGTCCAGGGATGGGAGGCTATGGCTACACCTTC

V: TRBV4-2
D: TRBD2
size: -
J: TRBJ2-2
CDR3: CASSRGIAGANTGELFF
DNA: TGTGCCAGCAGCCGTGGAATAGCGGGAGCGAACACCGGGGAGCTGTTTTTT

V: TRBV7-8
D: -
size: -
J: TRBJ2-2
CDR3: CASSPRGKGAGELFF
DNA: TGTGCCAGCAGCCCGAGGGGGAAGGGGGCCGGGGAGCTGTTTTTT

V: TRBV5-1
D: -
size: -
J: TRBJ1-6
CDR3: CASSPEGGSPLHF
DNA: TGCGCCAGCAGCCCGGAAGGAGGGTCACCCCTCCACTTT

V: TRBV25-1
D: -
size: -
J: TRBJ2-7
CDR3: CASSEWQAGSYEQYF
DNA: TGTGCCAGCAGTGAATGGCAGGCCGGCTCCTACGAGCAGTACTTC

V: TRBV5-8
D: -
size: -
J: TRBJ1-2
CDR3: CASSQTGYGYTF
DNA: TGTGCCAGCAGCCAGACAGGCTATGGCTACACCTTC

V: TRBV20-1
D: -
size: -
J: TRBJ1-6
CDR3: CSATGESPLHF
DNA: TGCAGTGCTACAGGGGAATCACCCCTCCACTTT

V: TRBV7-3
D: TRBD2
size: -
J: TRBJ2-1
CDR3: CASSPFGLADYNEQFF
DNA: TGTGCCAGCAGCCCTTTTGGACTAGCGGATTACAATGAGCAGTTCTTC

V: TRBV5-1
D: TRBD1
size: -
J: TRBJ1-1
CDR3: CASSMGDRETEAFF
DNA: TGCGCCAGCAGCATGGGGGACAGGGAAACTGAAGCTTTCTTT

V: TRBV5-1
D: TRBD1
size: -
J: TRBJ2-5
CDR3: CASSPGAGGVETQYF
DNA: TGCGCCAGCAGCCCTGGGGCAGGGGGCGTCGAGACCCAGTACTTC

V: TRBV7-7
D: -
size: -
J: TRBJ2-2
CDR3: CASSPWGDTGELFF
DNA: TGTGCTAGCAGCCCCTGGGGGGACACCGGGGAGCTGTTTTTT

V: TRBV24-1
D: TRBD1
size: -
J: TRBJ2-5
CDR3: CATSDLRDRDQETQYF
DNA: TGTGCCACCAGTGATTTGCGGGACAGGGACCAAGAGACCCAGTACTTC

V: TRBV5-6
D: TRBD1
size: -
J: TRBJ2-7
CDR3: CASSHQTGPSGYEQYF
DNA: TGTGCCAGCAGCCACCAGACAGGGCCATCTGGTTACGAGCAGTACTTC

V: TRBV5-1
D: TRBD2
size: -
J: TRBJ2-1
CDR3: CASSLGPSGRALSYNEQFF
DNA: TGCGCCAGCAGCTTGGGACCTAGCGGGAGGGCTTTGTCCTACAATGAGCAGTTCTTC

V: TRBV27
D: TRBD2
size: -
J: TRBJ2-3
CDR3: CASSLRGEADTQYF
DNA: TGTGCCAGCAGTTTACGGGGGGAGGCAGATACGCAGTATTTT

V: TRBV3-1/TRBV3-2
D: TRBD1
size: -
J: TRBJ1-5
CDR3: CASSRGQGTNQPQHF
DNA: TGTGCCAGCAGCCGGGGACAGGGGACGAATCAGCCCCAGCATTTT

V: TRBV4-2
D: -
size: few
J: TRBJ1-3
CDR3: CASNLVGAGDSGNTIYF
DNA: TGTGCCAGCAACTTGGTTGGGGCAGGGGATTCCGGAAACACCATATATTTT

V: TRBV27
D: -
size: -
J: TRBJ2-7
CDR3: CASSYLRGSMYEQYF
DNA: TGTGCCAGCAGTTACCTCAGAGGGAGCATGTACGAGCAGTACTTC

V: TRBV2
D: -
size: -
J: TRBJ1-5
CDR3: CAGGGGNQPQHF
DNA: TGTGCCGGCGGAGGGGGCAATCAGCCCCAGCATTTT

V: TRBV9
D: -
size: -
J: TRBJ1-5
CDR3: CASSVGSNEESQPQHF
DNA: TGTGCCAGCAGCGTAGGGTCGAATGAGGAAAGTCAGCCCCAGCATTTT

V: TRBV7-3
D: -
size: -
J: TRBJ1-1
CDR3: CASSFGLMNTEAFF
DNA: TGTGCCAGCAGCTTCGGTCTCATGAACACTGAAGCTTTCTTT

V: TRBV29-1
D: TRBD1
size: -
J: TRBJ2-1
CDR3: CSVKPTGQDFYNEQFF
DNA: TGCAGCGTTAAACCCACGGGACAGGATTTCTACAATGAGCAGTTCTTC

V: TRBV10-3
D: -
size: -
J: TRBJ2-1
CDR3: CAISTVSLDNEQFF
DNA: TGTGCCATCAGTACAGTTTCGCTTGACAATGAGCAGTTCTTC